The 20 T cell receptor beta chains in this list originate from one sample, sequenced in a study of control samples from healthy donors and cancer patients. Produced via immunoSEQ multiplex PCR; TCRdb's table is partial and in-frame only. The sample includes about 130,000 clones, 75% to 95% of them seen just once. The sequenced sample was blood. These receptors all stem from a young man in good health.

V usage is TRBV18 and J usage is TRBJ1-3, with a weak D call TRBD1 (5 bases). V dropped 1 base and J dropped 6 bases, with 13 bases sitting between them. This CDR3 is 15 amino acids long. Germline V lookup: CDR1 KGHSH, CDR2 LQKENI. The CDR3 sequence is CASSPQLQGVNTIYF. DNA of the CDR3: TGTGCCAGCTCACCACAACTCCAGGGTGTAAACACCATATATTTT. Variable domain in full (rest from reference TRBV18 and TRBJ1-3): NAGVMQNPRHLVRRRGQEARLRCSPMKGHSHVYWYRQLPEEGLKFMVYLQKENIIDESGMPKERFSAEFPKEGPSILRIQQVVRGDSAAYFCASSPQLQGVNTIYFGEGSWLTVV.

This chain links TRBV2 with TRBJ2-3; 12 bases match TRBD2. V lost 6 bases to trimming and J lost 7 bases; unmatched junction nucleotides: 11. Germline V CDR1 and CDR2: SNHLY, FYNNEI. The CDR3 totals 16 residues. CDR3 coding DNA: TGTGCCAGCAGCCCGACTAGCGGGAGTTCATTACATACGCAGTATTTT. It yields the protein CASSPTSGSSLHTQYF.

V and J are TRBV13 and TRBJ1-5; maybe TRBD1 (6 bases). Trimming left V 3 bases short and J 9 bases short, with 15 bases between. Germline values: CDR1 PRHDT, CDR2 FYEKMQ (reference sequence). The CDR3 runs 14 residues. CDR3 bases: TGTGCCAGCAGCTTTGGGGGCCAGAGGGGGCCCCAGCATTTT. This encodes CASSFGGQRGPQHF.

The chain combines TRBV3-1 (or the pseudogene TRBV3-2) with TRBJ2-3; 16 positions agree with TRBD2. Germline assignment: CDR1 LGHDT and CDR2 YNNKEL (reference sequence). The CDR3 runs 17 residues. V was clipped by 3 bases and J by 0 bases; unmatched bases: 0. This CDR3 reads CASSQGLAGGSTDTQYF. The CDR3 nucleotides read TGTGCCAGCAGCCAGGGACTAGCGGGAGGGAGCACAGATACGCAGTATTTT.

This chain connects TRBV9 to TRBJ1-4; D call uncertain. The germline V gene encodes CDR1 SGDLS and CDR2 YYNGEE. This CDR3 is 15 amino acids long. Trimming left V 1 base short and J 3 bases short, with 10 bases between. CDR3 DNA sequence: TGTGCCAGCAGCGTAATGGACGGCGCTAATGAAAAACTGTTTTTT. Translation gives CASSVMDGANEKLFF.

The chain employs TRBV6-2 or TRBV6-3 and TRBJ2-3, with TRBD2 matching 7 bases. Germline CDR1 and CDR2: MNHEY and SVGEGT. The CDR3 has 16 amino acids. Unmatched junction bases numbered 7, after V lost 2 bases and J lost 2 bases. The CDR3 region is CASSYGSGGLTDTQYF. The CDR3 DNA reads TGTGCCAGCAGTTACGGTTCGGGAGGTCTCACAGATACGCAGTATTTT.

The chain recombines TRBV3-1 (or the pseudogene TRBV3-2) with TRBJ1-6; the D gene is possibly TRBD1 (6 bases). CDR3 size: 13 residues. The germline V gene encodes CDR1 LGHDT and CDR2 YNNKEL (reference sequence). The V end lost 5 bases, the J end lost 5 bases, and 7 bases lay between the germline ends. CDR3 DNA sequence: TGTGCCAGCAGCGGACAGAATAATTCACCCCTCCACTTT. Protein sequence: CASSGQNNSPLHF.

CDR3 loop: CASSQLGLNTEAFF. CDR3 coding DNA: TGCGCCAGCAGCCAATTAGGCTTGAACACTGAAGCTTTCTTT. V and J are TRBV4-1 and TRBJ1-1; D gene ambiguous. Between the trimmed V and J ends, which lost 2 bases and 0 bases, there was a span of 7 bases. Germline lookup yields CDR1 MGHRA and CDR2 YSYEKL. The CDR3 has 14 residues.

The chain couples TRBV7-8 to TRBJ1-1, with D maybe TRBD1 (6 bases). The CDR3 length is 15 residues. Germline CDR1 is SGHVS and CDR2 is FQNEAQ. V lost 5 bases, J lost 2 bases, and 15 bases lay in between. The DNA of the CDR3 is TGTGCCAGCAGCCGAGGGGGACGGAGCAACACTGAAGCTTTCTTT. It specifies CASSRGGRSNTEAFF. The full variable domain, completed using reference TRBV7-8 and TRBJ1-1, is GAGVSQSPRYKVAKRGQDVALRCDPISGHVSLFWYQQALGQGPEFLTYFQNEAQLDKSGLPSDRFFAERPEGSVSTLKIQRTQQEDSAVYLCASSRGGRSNTEAFFGQGTRLTVV.

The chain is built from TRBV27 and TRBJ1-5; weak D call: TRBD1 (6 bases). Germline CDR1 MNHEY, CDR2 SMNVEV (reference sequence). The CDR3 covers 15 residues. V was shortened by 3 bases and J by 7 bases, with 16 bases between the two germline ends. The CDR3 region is CASSFRRGGGQPQHF. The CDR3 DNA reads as TGTGCCAGCAGTTTTCGCAGGGGAGGGGGGCAGCCCCAGCATTTT.

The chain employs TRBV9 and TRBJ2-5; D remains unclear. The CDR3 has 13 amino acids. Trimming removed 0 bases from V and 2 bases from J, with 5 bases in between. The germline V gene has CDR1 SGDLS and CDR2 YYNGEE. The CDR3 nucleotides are TGTGCCAGCAGCGTAGATGTACAAGAGACCCAGTACTTC. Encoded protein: CASSVDVQETQYF.

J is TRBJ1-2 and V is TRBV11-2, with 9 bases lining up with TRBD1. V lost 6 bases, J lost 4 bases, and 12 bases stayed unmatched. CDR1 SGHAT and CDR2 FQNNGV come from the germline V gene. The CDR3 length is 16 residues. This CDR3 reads CASRPIQGARGYGYTF. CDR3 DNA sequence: TGTGCCAGCAGGCCAATACAGGGGGCGCGGGGCTATGGCTACACCTTC.

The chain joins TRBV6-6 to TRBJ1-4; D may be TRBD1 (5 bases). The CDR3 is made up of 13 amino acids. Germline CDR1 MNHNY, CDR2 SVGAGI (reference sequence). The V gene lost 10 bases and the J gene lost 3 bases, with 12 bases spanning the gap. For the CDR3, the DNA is TGTGCCACCTGGTGGGGGGCTAATGAAAAACTGTTTTTT. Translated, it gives CATWWGANEKLFF.

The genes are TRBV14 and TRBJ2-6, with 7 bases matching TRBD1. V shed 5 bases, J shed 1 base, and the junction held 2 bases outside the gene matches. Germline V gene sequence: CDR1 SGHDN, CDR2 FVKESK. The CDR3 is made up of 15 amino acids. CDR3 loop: CASSVQGSGANVLTF. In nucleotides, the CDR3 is TGTGCCAGCAGCGTACAGGGGTCTGGGGCCAACGTCCTGACTTTC.

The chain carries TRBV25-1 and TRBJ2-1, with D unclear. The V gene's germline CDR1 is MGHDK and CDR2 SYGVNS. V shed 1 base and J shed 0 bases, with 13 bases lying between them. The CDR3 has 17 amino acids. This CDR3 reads CASSESAPPSSYNEQFF. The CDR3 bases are TGTGCCAGCAGTGAATCTGCCCCCCCGAGCTCCTACAATGAGCAGTTCTTC.

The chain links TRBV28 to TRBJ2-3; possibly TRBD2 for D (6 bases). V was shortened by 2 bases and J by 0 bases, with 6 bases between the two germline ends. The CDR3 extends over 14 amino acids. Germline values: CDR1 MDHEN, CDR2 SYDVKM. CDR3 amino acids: CASSLRGSTDTQYF. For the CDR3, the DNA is TGTGCCAGCAGTTTACGGGGGAGCACAGATACGCAGTATTTT.

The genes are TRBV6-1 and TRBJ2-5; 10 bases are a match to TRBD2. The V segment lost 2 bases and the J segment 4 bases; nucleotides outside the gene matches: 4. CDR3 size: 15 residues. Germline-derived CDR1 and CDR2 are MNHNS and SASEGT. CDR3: CASSELAGVGETQYF. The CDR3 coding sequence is TGTGCCAGCAGTGAACTAGCGGGAGTGGGAGAGACCCAGTACTTC.

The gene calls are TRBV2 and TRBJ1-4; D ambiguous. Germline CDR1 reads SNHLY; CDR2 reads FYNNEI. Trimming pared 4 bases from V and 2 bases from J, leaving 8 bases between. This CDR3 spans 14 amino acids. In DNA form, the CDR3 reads TGTGCCAGCAGTGGGTTTTTGACTAATGAAAAACTGTTTTTT. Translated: CASSGFLTNEKLFF.

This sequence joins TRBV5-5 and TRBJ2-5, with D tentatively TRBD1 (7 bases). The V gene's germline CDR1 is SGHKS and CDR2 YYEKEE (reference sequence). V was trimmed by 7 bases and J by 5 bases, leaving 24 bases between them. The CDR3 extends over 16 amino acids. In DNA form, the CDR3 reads TGTGCCAGCGATCGGAGGGGCGAGGGGGCGGCGGAGACCCAGTACTTC. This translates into CASDRRGEGAAETQYF.

The DNA of the CDR3 is TGCGCCAGCAGCTTCGAGGGGGACTATCCCTACGAGCAGTACTTC. It encodes CASSFEGDYPYEQYF. The chain has TRBV5-1 and TRBJ2-7, with TRBD2 as a possible D gene (7 bases). Germline CDR1 is SGHRS and CDR2 is YFSETQ. CDR3 length: 15 residues. The germline V and J ends were trimmed by 2 bases and 2 bases, with 14 bases remaining between them.